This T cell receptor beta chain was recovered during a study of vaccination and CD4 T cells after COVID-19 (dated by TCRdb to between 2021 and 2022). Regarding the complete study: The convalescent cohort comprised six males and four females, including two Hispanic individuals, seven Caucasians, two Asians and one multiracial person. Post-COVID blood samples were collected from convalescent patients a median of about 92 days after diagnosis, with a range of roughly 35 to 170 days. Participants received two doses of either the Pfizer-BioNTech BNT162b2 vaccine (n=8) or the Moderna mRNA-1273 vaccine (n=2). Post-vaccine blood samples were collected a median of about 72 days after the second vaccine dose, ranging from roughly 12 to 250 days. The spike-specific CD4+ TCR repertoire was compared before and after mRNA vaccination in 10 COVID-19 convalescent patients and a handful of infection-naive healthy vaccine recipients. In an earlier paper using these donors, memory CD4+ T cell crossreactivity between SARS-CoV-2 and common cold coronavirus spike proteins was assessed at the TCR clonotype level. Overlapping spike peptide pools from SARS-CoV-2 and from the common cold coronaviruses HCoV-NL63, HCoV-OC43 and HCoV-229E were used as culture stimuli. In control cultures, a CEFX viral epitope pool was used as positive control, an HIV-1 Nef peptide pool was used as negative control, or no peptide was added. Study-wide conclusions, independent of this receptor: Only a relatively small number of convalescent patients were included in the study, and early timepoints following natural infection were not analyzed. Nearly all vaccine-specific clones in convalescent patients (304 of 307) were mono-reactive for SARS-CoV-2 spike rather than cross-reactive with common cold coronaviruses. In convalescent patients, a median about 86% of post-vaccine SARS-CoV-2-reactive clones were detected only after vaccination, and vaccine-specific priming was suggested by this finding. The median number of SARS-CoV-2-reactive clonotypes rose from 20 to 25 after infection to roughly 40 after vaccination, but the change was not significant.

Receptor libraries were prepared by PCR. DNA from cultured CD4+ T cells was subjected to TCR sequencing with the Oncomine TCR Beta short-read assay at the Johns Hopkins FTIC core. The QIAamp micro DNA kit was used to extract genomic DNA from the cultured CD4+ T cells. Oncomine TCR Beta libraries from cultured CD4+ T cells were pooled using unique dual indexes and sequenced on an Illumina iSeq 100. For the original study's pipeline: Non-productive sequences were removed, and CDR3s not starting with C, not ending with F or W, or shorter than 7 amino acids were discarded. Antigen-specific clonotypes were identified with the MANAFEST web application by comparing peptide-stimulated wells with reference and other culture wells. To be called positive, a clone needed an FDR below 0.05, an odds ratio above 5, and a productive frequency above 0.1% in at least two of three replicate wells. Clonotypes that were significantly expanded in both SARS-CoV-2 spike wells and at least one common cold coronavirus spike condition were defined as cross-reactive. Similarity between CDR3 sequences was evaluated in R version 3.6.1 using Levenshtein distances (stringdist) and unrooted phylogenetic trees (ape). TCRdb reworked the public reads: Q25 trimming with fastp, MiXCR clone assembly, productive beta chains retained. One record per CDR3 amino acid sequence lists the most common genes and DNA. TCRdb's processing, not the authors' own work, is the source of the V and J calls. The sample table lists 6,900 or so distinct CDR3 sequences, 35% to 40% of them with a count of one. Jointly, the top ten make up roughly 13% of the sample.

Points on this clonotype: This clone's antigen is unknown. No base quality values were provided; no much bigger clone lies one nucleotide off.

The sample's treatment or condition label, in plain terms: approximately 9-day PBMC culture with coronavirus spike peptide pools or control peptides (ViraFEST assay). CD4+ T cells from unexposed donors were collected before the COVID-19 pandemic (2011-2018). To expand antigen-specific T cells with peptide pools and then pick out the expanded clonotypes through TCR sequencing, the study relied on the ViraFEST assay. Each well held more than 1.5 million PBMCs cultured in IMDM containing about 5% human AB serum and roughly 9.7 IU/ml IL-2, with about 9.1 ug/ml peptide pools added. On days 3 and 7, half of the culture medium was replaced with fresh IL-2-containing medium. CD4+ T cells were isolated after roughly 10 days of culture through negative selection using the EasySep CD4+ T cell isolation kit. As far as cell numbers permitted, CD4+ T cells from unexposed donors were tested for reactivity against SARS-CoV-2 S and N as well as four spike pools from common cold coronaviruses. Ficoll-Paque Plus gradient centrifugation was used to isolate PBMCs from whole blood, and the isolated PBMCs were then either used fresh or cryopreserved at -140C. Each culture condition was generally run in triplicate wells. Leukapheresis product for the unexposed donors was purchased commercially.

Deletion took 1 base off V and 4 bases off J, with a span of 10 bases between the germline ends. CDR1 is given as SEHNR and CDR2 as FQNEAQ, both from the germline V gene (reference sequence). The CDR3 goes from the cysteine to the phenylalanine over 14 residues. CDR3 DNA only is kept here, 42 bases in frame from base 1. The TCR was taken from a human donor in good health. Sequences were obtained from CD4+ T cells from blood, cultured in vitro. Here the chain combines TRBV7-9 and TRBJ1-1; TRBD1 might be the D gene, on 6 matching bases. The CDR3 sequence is CASSLDRVITEAFF. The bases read TGTGCCAGCAGCTTAGACAGGGTCATCACTGAAGCTTTCTTT.